This TCR beta chain emerged from a study of OX40 agonist ivuxolimab in advanced cancers. Assay used: immunoSEQ multiplex PCR; TCRdb lists only in-frame clones, some missing. The sample has over 20,000 clones, 84% seen once. This clone was picked up a small number of times. This clonotype was sampled from an adult with an advanced solid tumor such as melanoma, head and neck, liver or kidney cancer. The sequencing here drew on CD4+ or CD8+ T cells sorted from blood, taken in a trial of the OX40 agonist ivuxolimab.

The CDR3 region has the DNA TGTGCCATCAGTAAGACAGGGGGAAGATCACCCCTCCACTTT. Translated, it gives CAISKTGGRSPLHF. The J gene is TRBJ1-6, the V gene TRBV10-3, with 9 bases identical to TRBD1. Per germline, CDR1 ENHRY and CDR2 SYGVKD. This CDR3 spans 14 amino acids. Unmatched junction bases numbered 6, after V lost 5 bases and J lost 10 bases.